The 10 T cell receptor beta chains below all came from one sample that was sequenced in a study of blood T cells in healthy people across ages. Through a sample-barcoded 5' primer and a J-beta primer mix, a second PCR was run for roughly 6 to 12 cycles. In TCRdb, the 5' RACE reads were re-called with MiXCR into one record per CDR3 protein. Here the sample spans about 830,000 distinct CDR3 sequences, 55% to 65% being singletons. Sequencing was performed on blood. The receptors were gathered from a man aged 30-40 years in good health.

As for this clonotype: The junction departs from germline at one end; a sequencing error may be responsible. This chain uses TRBV29-1 with TRBJ1-1, with D maybe TRBD1 (5 bases). CDR1 is SQVTM, CDR2 ANQGSEA, per germline. The CDR3 length is 15 residues. The CDR3 DNA reads as TGCAGCCTTGACGGGGGACCGGGCTCGAACACTGAAGCTTTCTTT. Its translation is CSLDGGPGSNTEAFF.

This clonotype was seen at least ten times. The chain has TRBV2 and TRBJ2-1; the D gene is possibly TRBD2 (5 bases). The CDR3 sequence is 14 residues long. Trimming left V 3 bases short and J 10 bases short, with 16 bases between. Germline V CDR1 and CDR2: SNHLY, FYNNEI. As DNA, the CDR3 is TGTGCCAGCAGTGATGCTGCTGGTCGCGGGGAGCAGTTCTTC. Translation gives CASSDAAGRGEQFF.

V is TRBV6-2 or TRBV6-3 and J is TRBJ1-2; 10 bases are a match to TRBD1. The junction had 8 bases not matched to a gene; V was cut back by 6 bases and J by 4 bases. Germline loops: CDR1 MNHEY, CDR2 SVGEGT. This CDR3 spans 15 amino acids. The CDR3 here is CASRSGTGVIYGYTF. CDR3 DNA: TGTGCCAGCAGATCCGGGACAGGGGTGATCTATGGCTACACCTTC.

The rearrangement joins TRBV6-4 to TRBJ2-5; D gene unclear. This CDR3 spans 12 amino acids. Germline V lookup: CDR1 MRHNA, CDR2 SNTAGT. Deletions cut 6 bases from V and 6 bases from J, with 11 bases between. CDR3 nucleotide sequence: TGTGCCAGCAGGAGGTCGAGGAAGACCCAGTACTTC. Amino acid sequence: CASRRSRKTQYF.

Remarks on this clonotype: At one boundary the junction diverges from the germline segment, which might be a read error. This chain joins TRBV10-3 and TRBJ2-7; D gene unclear. CDR1 and CDR2 from the germline V gene are ENHRY and SYGVKD. The CDR3 contains 15 residues. The CDR3: CAIGESGSRSYEQYF. The CDR3 nucleotides read TGTGCCATCGGTGAGTCGGGTTCGCGCTCCTACGAGCAGTACTTC.

This chain joins TRBV28 and TRBJ2-1; 7 bases are shared with TRBD1. V shed 6 bases, J shed 4 bases, and the junction held 9 bases outside the gene matches. The germline gives CDR1 MDHEN, CDR2 SYDVKM. The CDR3 is 15 residues long. CDR3 nucleotides: TGTGCCAGCAGGCGGACAGGACCAAGTTACAATGAGCAGTTCTTC. Protein product: CASRRTGPSYNEQFF.

The chain carries TRBV29-1 and TRBJ1-3; D is unresolved. The V and J ends lost 4 bases and 2 bases respectively, with 9 bases between them. CDR3 length: 13 amino acids. Germline CDR1 and CDR2: SQVTM and ANQGSEA. The CDR3 region is CSVVATAGNTIYF. The CDR3 DNA reads as TGCAGCGTTGTGGCAACGGCTGGAAACACCATATATTTT.

V gene TRBV9 combines with J gene TRBJ1-2, with D perhaps matching TRBD1 (5 bases). The germline gives CDR1 SGDLS, CDR2 YYNGEE. V was pared by 0 bases and J by 2 bases, with 20 bases between. The CDR3 length is 18 residues. The CDR3 DNA is TGTGCCAGCAGCGTAGAGAAAAGGGGAAAAGGGTCGAACTATGGCTACACCTTC. Protein sequence: CASSVEKRGKGSNYGYTF.

V gene TRBV4-2 combines with J gene TRBJ2-7; D is perhaps TRBD1 (5 bases). TRBJ2-4 explains the end of the DNA better; the J call may be wrong. The CDR3 has 15 amino acids. Germline V lookup: CDR1 LGHNA, CDR2 YNFKEQ. CDR3 coding DNA: TGTGCCAGCAGCCAAGAAGGGGTAAAGGCAAACATTCAGTACTTC. The encoded protein is CASSQEGVKANIQYF.

The chain links TRBV20-1 to TRBJ2-7; TRBD1 might be the D (6 bases). Germline V gene sequence: CDR1 DFQATT, CDR2 SNEGSKA (reference sequence). Trimming shortened V by 0 bases and J by 2 bases, and 11 bases separated the two germline ends. The CDR3 runs 14 residues. The CDR3: CSARDQGRTYEQYF. The CDR3, as DNA: TGCAGTGCTAGAGATCAGGGGCGGACCTACGAGCAGTACTTC.